The 14 T cell receptor beta chains listed next were all sequenced from one sample in a study of cytomegalovirus exposure and HLA in healthy donors. PCR amplification relied on 60 Vbeta primers (plus 13 Jbeta primers). The protocol was immunoSEQ multiplex PCR, while the TCRdb copy is restricted to in-frame clones and leaves out a portion. This table has approximately 130,000 clones, around 83% appearing once. The sequenced material came from PBMCs. The origin of the receptors is a man aged 45 to 65 in good health and CMV-seronegative.

As regards this clone: The sample has other DNA sequences that encode this CDR3 too. The chain joins TRBV5-1 to TRBJ1-4; no reliable D call. CDR1 and CDR2 (germline): SGHRS, YFSETQ. Trimming stripped 5 bases from V and 4 bases from J, with 12 bases between. The CDR3 runs 14 residues. The chain's CDR3 is CASSQNSHNEKLFF. Written as DNA, the CDR3 is TGCGCCAGCAGTCAAAACAGCCATAATGAAAAACTGTTTTTT.

The gene calls are TRBV5-6 and TRBJ2-7; D unresolved. Germline lookup yields CDR1 SGHDT and CDR2 YYEEEE. This CDR3 comprises 13 residues. V lost 3 bases and J lost 1, with 8 bases in between. The CDR3 reads CASSYTASYEQYF. Here the CDR3 DNA reads TGTGCCAGCAGCTACACAGCATCCTACGAGCAGTACTTC.

The chain carries TRBV4-1 and TRBJ2-3; the D gene is possibly TRBD2 (5 bases). V was cut by 3 bases and J by 10 bases, with 11 bases left in between. The CDR3 contains 12 residues. Germline values: CDR1 MGHRA, CDR2 YSYEKL. CDR3 sequence: CASSHIQRAQYF. The CDR3 DNA reads TGCGCCAGCAGCCATATACAGAGGGCGCAGTATTTT.

The chain employs TRBV7-9 and TRBJ2-7; TRBD1 matches 8 bases. V was clipped by 2 bases and J by 5 bases; unmatched bases: 2. The CDR3 covers 13 residues. The germline V gene encodes CDR1 SEHNR and CDR2 FQNEAQ (reference sequence). The CDR3 protein is CASSLQGAHEQYF. The CDR3 coding sequence is TGTGCCAGCAGCTTACAGGGGGCTCACGAGCAGTACTTC.

This sequence joins TRBV10-3 and TRBJ2-5, with D maybe TRBD1 (5 bases). CDR1 is ENHRY and CDR2 is SYGVKD in the germline V gene. The ends were cut back, 3 bases at V and 1 base at J, with 12 bases in the middle. The CDR3 contains 15 residues. The CDR3 coding sequence is TGTGCCATCAGTGAAGGGGCGATCCGCCAAGAGACCCAGTACTTC. This sequence encodes CAISEGAIRQETQYF.

This chain uses TRBV15 with TRBJ2-1; D remains unclear. The germline V gene encodes CDR1 LNHNV and CDR2 YYDKDF (reference sequence). Trimming shortened V by 2 bases and J by 8 bases, and 10 bases separated the two germline ends. The CDR3 has 13 residues. The CDR3 DNA reads TGTGCCACCAGCAGATTTAGAGTCGATGAGCAGTTCTTC. Its protein product is CATSRFRVDEQFF. The variable domain in full, with the rest retrieved from reference TRBV15 and TRBJ2-1, is DAMVIQNPRYQVTQFGKPVTLSCSQTLNHNVMYWYQQKSSQAPKLLFHYYDKDFNNEADTPDNFQSRRPNTSFCFLDIRSPGLGDTAMYLCATSRFRVDEQFFGPGTRLTVL.

CDR3 in DNA: TGTGCCATCAGCGAACGACCGCCTGGGAGACAGGGAACTGAAGCTTTCTTT. Encoded protein: CAISERPPGRQGTEAFF. This rearrangement joins TRBV10-3 to TRBJ1-1; 7 bases fit TRBD1. CDR3 length equals 17 residues. Germline trimming cut 6 bases from V and 5 bases from J; bases unmatched to any gene: 18. CDR1 ENHRY and CDR2 SYGVKD come from the germline V gene.

The chain combines TRBV10-3 with TRBJ2-3; 8 positions match TRBD2. The CDR3 has 16 amino acids. Per the germline V gene, CDR1 is ENHRY and CDR2 is SYGVKD. Germline trimming cut 6 bases from V and 0 bases from J; bases unmatched to any gene: 8. Here the CDR3 reads CAISAAGGSSTDTQYF. As DNA, the CDR3 is TGTGCCATCAGCGCCGCGGGAGGATCTAGCACAGATACGCAGTATTTT.

V is TRBV27 and J is TRBJ2-3; the D gene is possibly TRBD2 (6 bases). Germline V gene lookup returns CDR1 MNHEY and CDR2 SMNVEV (reference sequence). The CDR3 totals 14 residues. The V end was cut by 4 bases, the J end by 4 bases, with 12 bases between. CDR3 bases: TGTGCCAGCAGTTCGGACTACCGAGCAGATACGCAGTATTTT. This codes for CASSSDYRADTQYF.

This rearrangement joins TRBV7-3 to TRBJ2-7; TRBD2 matches 8 bases. Germline CDR1 reads SGHTA; CDR2 reads FQGTGA. CDR3 length: 15 amino acids. After removal of 5 bases from V and 1 base from J, the junction contained 7 bases not matched to a gene. This CDR3 is CASSPGPSGSYEQYF. The CDR3 region has the DNA TGTGCCAGCAGCCCCGGGCCTAGCGGGTCCTACGAGCAGTACTTC. Filled out from reference TRBV7-3 and TRBJ2-7, the complete variable domain reads GAGVSQTPSNKVTEKGKYVELRCDPISGHTALYWYRQSLGQGPEFLIYFQGTGAADDSGLPNDRFFAVRPEGSVSTLKIQRTERGDSAVYLCASSPGPSGSYEQYFGPGTRLTVT.

Written as DNA, the CDR3 is TGTGCCAGCAGCTTGCAACCAGGGCCTAATTCACCCCTCCACTTT. Protein sequence: CASSLQPGPNSPLHF. The chain uses TRBV5-6 and TRBJ1-6; possible D gene TRBD1, 5 bases. This CDR3 has 15 amino acids. The V gene lost 1 base and the J gene lost 6 bases, with 11 bases spanning the gap. The germline CDR1 and CDR2 sequences are SGHDT and YYEEEE.

This chain connects TRBV7-6 to TRBJ2-3, with 7 bases identical to TRBD2. The CDR3 sequence is 17 residues long. Trimming removed 4 bases from V and 2 bases from J; junction bases left unmatched: 12. Germline V gives CDR1 SGHVS, CDR2 FNYEAQ. The CDR3 coding sequence is TGTGCCAGCAGCTCGGGTGGAGGCGGGGGAGTCACAGATACGCAGTATTTT. Translated, it gives CASSSGGGGGVTDTQYF.

J is TRBJ1-5 and V is TRBV30; 11 positions match TRBD1. Germline lookup yields CDR1 GTSNPN and CDR2 SVGIG (reference sequence). The CDR3 is 13 amino acids. V was pared by 5 bases and J by 6 bases, with 3 bases of the junction left unmatched. This CDR3 is CAWGQGAGQPQHF. Here the CDR3 DNA reads TGTGCCTGGGGACAGGGGGCAGGTCAGCCCCAGCATTTT.

The chain is built from TRBV10-3 and TRBJ2-1, with D possibly matching TRBD1 (6 bases). Germline V gene sequence: CDR1 ENHRY, CDR2 SYGVKD. The length of the CDR3 is 14 residues. V dropped 4 bases and J dropped 9 bases, with 16 bases sitting between them. The CDR3 DNA reads as TGTGCCATCAGTGGGGGGCCTCTCGATGGTGAGCAGTTCTTC. Translation: CAISGGPLDGEQFF.